This T cell receptor beta chain appears in the sequencing data of a study of CD8 T cells in ankylosing spondylitis. Via MiXCR, TCRdb re-called the 5' RACE reads, giving one row per CDR3 protein. The data hold around 130,000 distinct CDR3 sequences, with roughly 6.6% observed a single time. This clonotype was recorded at least ten times. Its antigen is undetermined. Findings and caveats of the study: Existing reports had already noted some motif variants in reactive arthritis synovial fluid and blood.

The ends were cut back, 0 bases at V and 8 bases at J, with 16 bases in the middle. Germline loops: CDR1 DFQATT, CDR2 SNEGSKA (reference sequence). There are 14 residues in the CDR3. The receptor was isolated from a male donor with ankylosing spondylitis or in good health (not recorded which). The sequencing sample was made of blood, either unsorted or a sorted T cell fraction (not recorded which). This chain links TRBV20-1 with TRBJ1-2, with D tentatively TRBD1 (5 bases). CDR3 amino acids: CSAREVRQGQGYTF. As DNA, the CDR3 is TGCAGTGCTAGAGAAGTCCGCCAGGGTCAAGGCTACACCTTC.